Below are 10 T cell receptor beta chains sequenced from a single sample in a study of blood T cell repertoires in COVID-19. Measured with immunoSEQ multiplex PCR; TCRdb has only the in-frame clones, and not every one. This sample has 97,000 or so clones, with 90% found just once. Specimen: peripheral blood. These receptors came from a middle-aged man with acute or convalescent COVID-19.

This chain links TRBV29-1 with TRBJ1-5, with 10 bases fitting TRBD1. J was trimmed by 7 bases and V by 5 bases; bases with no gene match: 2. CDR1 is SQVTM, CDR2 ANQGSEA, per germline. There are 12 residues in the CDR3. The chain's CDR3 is CSVRTGGQPQHF. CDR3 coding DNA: TGCAGCGTTCGGACAGGGGGACAGCCCCAGCATTTT.

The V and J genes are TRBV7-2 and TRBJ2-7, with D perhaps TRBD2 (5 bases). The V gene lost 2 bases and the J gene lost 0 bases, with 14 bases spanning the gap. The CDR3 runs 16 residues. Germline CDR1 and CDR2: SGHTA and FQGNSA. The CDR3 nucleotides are TGTGCCAGCAGCTTAAGAGCGGCTTCCGGCTCCTACGAGCAGTACTTC. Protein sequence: CASSLRAASGSYEQYF.

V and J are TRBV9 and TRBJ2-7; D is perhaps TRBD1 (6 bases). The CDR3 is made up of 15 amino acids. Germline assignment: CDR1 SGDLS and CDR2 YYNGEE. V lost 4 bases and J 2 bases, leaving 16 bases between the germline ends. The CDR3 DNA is TGTGCCAGCAGCAAAAACGCACAGGGTCCCTACGAGCAGTACTTC. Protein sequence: CASSKNAQGPYEQYF.

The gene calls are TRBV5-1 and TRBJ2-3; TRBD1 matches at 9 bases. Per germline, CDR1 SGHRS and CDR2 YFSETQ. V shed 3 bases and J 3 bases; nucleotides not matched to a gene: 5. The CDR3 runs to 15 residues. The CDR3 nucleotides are TGCGCCAGCAGCTCGACAGGGGGAGTAACAGATACGCAGTATTTT. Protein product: CASSSTGGVTDTQYF.

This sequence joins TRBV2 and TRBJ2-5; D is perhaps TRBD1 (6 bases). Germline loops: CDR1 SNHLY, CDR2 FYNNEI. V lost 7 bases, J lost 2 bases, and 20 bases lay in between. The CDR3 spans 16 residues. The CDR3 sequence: CASIDPADRTQETQYF. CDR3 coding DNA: TGTGCCAGCATCGACCCCGCCGACAGGACACAAGAGACCCAGTACTTC.

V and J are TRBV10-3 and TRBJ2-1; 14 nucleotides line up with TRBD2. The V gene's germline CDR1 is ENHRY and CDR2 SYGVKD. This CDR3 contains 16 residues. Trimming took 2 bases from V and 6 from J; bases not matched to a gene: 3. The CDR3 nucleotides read TGTGCCATCAGTGAGGCGACTAGCGGGAGGGCCAATGAGCAGTTCTTC. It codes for CAISEATSGRANEQFF.

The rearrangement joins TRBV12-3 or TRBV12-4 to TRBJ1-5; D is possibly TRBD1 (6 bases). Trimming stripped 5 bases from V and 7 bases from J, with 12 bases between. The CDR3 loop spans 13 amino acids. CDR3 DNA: TGTGCCAGCAGTACAGGGAGTGCGCAGCCCCAGCATTTT. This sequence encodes CASSTGSAQPQHF.

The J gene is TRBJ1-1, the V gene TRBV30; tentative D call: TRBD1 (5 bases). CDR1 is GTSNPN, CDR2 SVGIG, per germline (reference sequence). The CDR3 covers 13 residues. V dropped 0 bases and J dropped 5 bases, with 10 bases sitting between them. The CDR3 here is CAWSVGGRTEAFF. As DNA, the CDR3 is TGTGCCTGGAGTGTGGGGGGTCGGACTGAAGCTTTCTTT. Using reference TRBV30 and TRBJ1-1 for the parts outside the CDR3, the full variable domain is SQTIHQWPATLVQPVGSPLSLECTVEGTSNPNLYWYRQAAGRGLQLLFYSVGIGQISSEVPQNLSASRPQDRQFILSSKKLLLSDSGFYLCAWSVGGRTEAFFGQGTRLTVV.

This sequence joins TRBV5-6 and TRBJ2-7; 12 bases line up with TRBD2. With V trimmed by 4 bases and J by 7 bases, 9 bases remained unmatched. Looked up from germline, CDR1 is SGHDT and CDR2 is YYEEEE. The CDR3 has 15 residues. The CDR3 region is CASSALAGGPPEQYF. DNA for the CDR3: TGTGCCAGCAGCGCTCTAGCGGGAGGGCCACCGGAGCAGTACTTC.

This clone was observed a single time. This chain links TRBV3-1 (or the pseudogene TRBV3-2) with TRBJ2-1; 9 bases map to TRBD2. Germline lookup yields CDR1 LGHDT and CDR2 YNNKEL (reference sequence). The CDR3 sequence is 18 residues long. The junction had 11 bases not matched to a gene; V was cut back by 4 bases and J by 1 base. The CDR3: CASSPPALLAGSYNEQFF. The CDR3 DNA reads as TGTGCCAGCAGCCCCCCCGCGCTACTAGCGGGTTCCTACAATGAGCAGTTCTTC.